The rows below give T cell receptor beta chains drawn from one sample of a study of blood T cell repertoires in COVID-19. Measured with immunoSEQ multiplex PCR; TCRdb has only the in-frame clones, and not every one. The sample has under 250,000 clones, 80% seen once. Sequenced: peripheral blood. Source of these receptors: a woman in her sixties or seventies with acute or convalescent COVID-19. Both conserved end residues are part of each CDR3. A D gene is named only where the DNA matches it firmly. Clone size, where shown, is once, few, many, or a class for clones that have expanded.

TRBJ2-3,.,.,TRBV24-1,CATSDFSTAGTDTQYF,TGTGCCACCAGTGATTTCTCGACGGCGGGTACAGATACGCAGTATTTT
TRBJ2-1,TRBD2,.,TRBV6-5,CASSLQRGGREQFF,TGTGCCAGCAGTCTTCAGCGGGGGGGCAGGGAGCAGTTCTTC
TRBJ2-1,.,.,TRBV7-2,CASSSDYSSYNEQFF,TGTGCCAGCAGCTCGGACTACAGCTCCTACAATGAGCAGTTCTTC
TRBJ2-3,TRBD2,.,TRBV4-3,CASSLGGGGFQADTQYF,TGCGCCAGCAGCCTGGGGGGCGGGGGGTTTCAAGCAGATACGCAGTATTTT
TRBJ1-4,TRBD1,.,TRBV5-1,CASTSPSGTGPDNEKLFF,TGCGCCAGCACCAGCCCCAGCGGGACAGGGCCCGATAATGAAAAACTGTTTTTT
TRBJ2-5,TRBD2,.,TRBV5-6,CASSLAGEGETQYF,TGTGCCAGCAGCTTGGCGGGGGAGGGAGAGACCCAGTACTTC
TRBJ1-2,.,.,TRBV5-8,CASSVTVGDGYTF,TGTGCCAGCAGCGTGACAGTTGGCGATGGCTACACCTTC
TRBJ2-3,.,.,TRBV7-2,CASSPGTSTDTQYF,TGTGCCAGCAGCCCCGGGACTAGCACAGATACGCAGTATTTT
TRBJ2-5,TRBD2,.,TRBV6-5,CASRKLAGAETQYF,TGTGCCAGCAGAAAACTAGCGGGGGCCGAGACCCAGTACTTC
TRBJ2-2,.,.,TRBV7-2,CASSYSYVHTGELFF,TGTGCCAGCAGCTATAGCTATGTCCACACCGGGGAGCTGTTTTTT
TRBJ2-2,TRBD2,.,TRBV5-1,CASSLALAGGPGTGELFF,TGCGCCAGCAGCTTGGCGCTAGCGGGGGGGCCCGGCACCGGGGAGCTGTTTTTT
TRBJ1-4,.,.,TRBV7-9,CASSFRGTNEKLFF,TGTGCCAGCAGCTTTCGGGGAACTAATGAAAAACTGTTTTTT
TRBJ2-7,.,.,TRBV7-8,CASSPQGVAAYEQYF,TGTGCCAGCAGCCCCCAAGGGGTAGCCGCCTACGAGCAGTACTTC
TRBJ2-2,.,.,TRBV5-5,CASSLVEDTGELFF,TGTGCCAGCAGCTTGGTGGAGGACACCGGGGAGCTGTTTTTT
TRBJ2-1,.,.,TRBV6-5,CASSYSLYNEQFF,TGTGCCAGCAGTTACAGCCTCTACAATGAGCAGTTCTTC
TRBJ2-3,TRBD2,.,TRBV24-1,CATSELSGGAHTDTQYF,TGTGCCACCAGTGAATTGAGCGGGGGAGCCCACACAGATACGCAGTATTTT
TRBJ1-4,TRBD1,.,TRBV2,CASSDGTGASNEKLFF,TGTGCCAGCAGTGACGGGACAGGGGCTAGTAATGAAAAACTGTTTTTT
TRBJ1-6,.,.,TRBV1,CTSSQDSTADLSSYNSPLHF,TGCACCAGCAGCCAAGATTCGACAGCCGATTTAAGCTCCTATAATTCACCCCTCCACTTT
TRBJ2-1,TRBD1,.,TRBV5-4,CASTYRGQGPYNEQFF,TGTGCCAGCACGTACCGAGGACAGGGGCCCTACAATGAGCAGTTCTTC
TRBJ2-1,.,.,TRBV5-1,CASRPSAAGEQFF,TGCGCCAGCAGGCCTAGTGCTGCTGGTGAGCAGTTCTTC
TRBJ2-5,TRBD2,.,TRBV11-2,CASGGAGGLTAETQYF,TGTGCCAGCGGGGGAGCGGGGGGGCTAACTGCAGAGACCCAGTACTTC
TRBJ1-1,TRBD1,.,TRBV5-8,CASSNILQGSNTEAFF,TGTGCCAGCAGCAACATCCTACAGGGGTCGAACACTGAAGCTTTCTTT
TRBJ1-2,TRBD1,.,TRBV12-3/TRBV12-4,CASSIRQGYGYTF,TGTGCCAGCAGTATTAGACAGGGATATGGCTACACCTTC
TRBJ1-4,.,.,TRBV3-1/TRBV3-2,CASSQDLNYPVRTAYEKLFF,TGTGCCAGCAGCCAAGATTTGAATTACCCCGTTAGGACAGCTTATGAAAAACTGTTTTTT
TRBJ2-2,.,.,TRBV20-1,CSASGAGEHTGELFF,TGCAGTGCTAGTGGGGCAGGGGAGCACACCGGGGAGCTGTTTTTT
TRBJ2-5,TRBD1,.,TRBV18,CASYRDRGYQNQETQYF,TGTGCCAGCTACCGGGACAGGGGGTATCAGAACCAAGAGACCCAGTACTTC
TRBJ2-3,TRBD2,.,TRBV5-1,CASSPSGDRTDTQYF,TGCGCCAGCAGTCCGAGCGGGGACCGCACAGATACGCAGTATTTT
TRBJ1-2,TRBD1,.,TRBV15,CATSFTGGDGYTF,TGTGCCACCAGCTTCACAGGGGGTGACGGCTACACCTTC
TRBJ2-1,.,.,TRBV3-1/TRBV3-2,CASSAPGAYNEQFF,TGTGCCAGCAGCGCTCCGGGGGCCTACAATGAGCAGTTCTTC
TRBJ1-5,TRBD1,few,TRBV2,CASTGTGGFGNQPQHF,TGTGCCAGCACCGGGACAGGGGGCTTCGGCAATCAGCCCCAGCATTTT
TRBJ2-3,TRBD2,once,TRBV7-2,CASSQPAGGKDTQYF,TGTGCCAGCAGCCAGCCGGCGGGGGGGAAAGATACGCAGTATTTT
TRBJ1-1,.,.,TRBV30,CAWSVGQRNTEAFF,TGTGCCTGGAGTGTCGGACAGAGAAACACTGAAGCTTTCTTT
TRBJ1-2,.,many,TRBV9,CASSPQEGGYGYTF,TGTGCCAGCAGCCCCCAGGAAGGGGGCTATGGCTACACCTTC
TRBJ1-2,.,.,TRBV11-2,CASSLSPPGATNYGYTF,TGTGCCAGCAGCTTATCCCCTCCAGGGGCAACTAACTATGGCTACACCTTC
TRBJ2-3,TRBD1,.,TRBV10-3,CAISQEQGSTDTQYF,TGTGCCATCAGCCAGGAACAGGGGTCCACAGATACGCAGTATTTT
TRBJ2-2,TRBD1,.,TRBV11-3,CASSLLGDSGELFF,TGTGCCAGCAGCTTATTGGGGGACAGCGGGGAGCTGTTTTTT
TRBJ2-7,.,.,TRBV12-3/TRBV12-4,CASLRSGGGEQYF,TGTGCCAGCTTACGATCAGGGGGAGGAGAGCAGTACTTC
TRBJ2-7,.,once,TRBV6-5,CASGAGSSLSYEQYF,TGTGCCAGCGGGGCGGGGTCCTCTCTTTCCTACGAGCAGTACTTC
TRBJ2-2,.,few,TRBV12-3/TRBV12-4,CASRTENTGELFF,TGTGCCAGCAGAACAGAAAACACCGGGGAGCTGTTTTTT
TRBJ2-7,TRBD1,.,TRBV29-1,CSVTRTGDYEQYF,TGCAGCGTGACCCGGACAGGGGACTACGAGCAGTACTTC
TRBJ1-2,TRBD1,few,TRBV19,CASNLREGADYGYTF,TGTGCCAGTAATTTGCGCGAGGGGGCAGACTATGGCTACACCTTC